This T cell receptor beta chain emerged from a study of blood T cell repertoires in COVID-19. Study details: COVID-19 samples from acute and convalescent phases originated in the United States, Italy and Spain.

Sequencing used immunoSEQ multiplex PCR; TCRdb keeps in-frame clones, though not all of them. The top ten clones hold 4.5% to 7% of a sample with roughly 300,000 clones, 70% to 90% of them seen once. The cohort comprised adults aged roughly 18 to 95 years residing in about 25 US areas. Material for sequencing was PBMCs or T cells enriched from blood (not recorded which). The TCR sequence derives from a woman between 25 and 40 years old who had recovered from COVID-19.

The CDR3 loop reads CASSTGMNTEAFF. CDR3 nucleotide sequence: TGTGCCAGCTCCACAGGAATGAACACTGAAGCTTTCTTT. The gene calls are TRBV18 and TRBJ1-1; the D gene is possibly TRBD1 (5 bases). Trimming cost V 6 bases and J 0 bases, with 8 bases left between them. The CDR3 length is 13 residues. The germline gives CDR1 KGHSH, CDR2 LQKENI.